The clone carrying this T cell receptor beta chain was counted between two and nine times. The antigen remains undetermined. These data come from a study of cytomegalovirus exposure and HLA in healthy donors. Study results and limitations: The majority of CMV-associated TCR beta chains were reported as apparently HLA-restricted in a later analysis. Later on, a genetic analysis was performed. It linked a missense variant in DCLRE1C with V- and J-gene trimming of TCR beta. Prior analysis indicated that the majority of TCR beta V segments exhibited productivity approximately 87% or approximately 30% of the time.

Researchers ran the PCR with 60 Vbeta and 13 Jbeta primers. Sequencing used immunoSEQ multiplex PCR; TCRdb keeps in-frame clones, though not all of them. In the table there are approximately 130,000 clones, approximately 87% of which are singletons. The germline V gene has CDR1 SGHVS and CDR2 FNYEAQ. The CDR3 consists of 17 residues. V gave up 4 bases and J gave up 1 base; unmatched junction bases: 9. This receptor was taken from a man aged 35 to 55 in good health and CMV-seronegative. The chain links TRBV7-6 to TRBJ2-2, with 7 bases fitting TRBD1. The sequenced sample was PBMCs. CDR3 nucleotide sequence: TGTGCCAGCAGCTCCCTATCCCGGGACAGGAACACCGGGGAGCTGTTTTTT. It codes for CASSSLSRDRNTGELFF.